Listed below are T cell receptor beta chains from one sample, sequenced in a study of blood T cell repertoires in COVID-19. Clones were sequenced by immunoSEQ multiplex PCR, and TCRdb holds only the in-frame ones, with some missing. This table has about 65,000 clones, roughly four fifths appearing once. What was sequenced was peripheral blood. These receptors were taken from a man older than 75 with acute or convalescent COVID-19. Both conserved end residues are part of each CDR3. The order of the fields is J gene, V gene, clone size, D gene, CDR3 protein, CDR3 DNA. The D gene is left open where the match is weak. Clone size, where shown, is once, few, many, or a class for clones that have expanded.

j_call: TRBJ2-1
v_call: TRBV19
clone_size: -
d_call: -
cdr3_aa: CASSIGASEIYNEQFF
cdr3_nt: TGTGCCAGTAGTATCGGGGCTAGCGAAATTTACAATGAGCAGTTCTTC

j_call: TRBJ1-1
v_call: TRBV5-5
clone_size: -
d_call: TRBD1
cdr3_aa: CASSSPDRGHTEAFF
cdr3_nt: TGTGCCAGCAGCTCCCCGGACAGGGGGCACACTGAAGCTTTCTTT

j_call: TRBJ2-2
v_call: TRBV7-3
clone_size: few
d_call: -
cdr3_aa: CASSKLAGSAGELFF
cdr3_nt: TGTGCCAGCAGTAAGCTAGCAGGTTCGGCCGGGGAGCTGTTTTTT

j_call: TRBJ2-3
v_call: TRBV5-1
clone_size: once
d_call: -
cdr3_aa: CASSYAAVSTDTQYF
cdr3_nt: TGCGCCAGCAGCTATGCCGCAGTTTCCACAGATACGCAGTATTTT

j_call: TRBJ1-2
v_call: TRBV5-1
clone_size: -
d_call: -
cdr3_aa: CASSLLPGFDGYTF
cdr3_nt: TGCGCCAGCAGCCTACTCCCAGGGTTCGACGGCTACACCTTC

j_call: TRBJ1-5
v_call: TRBV7-8
clone_size: -
d_call: -
cdr3_aa: CATTRRGRGGEPQHF
cdr3_nt: TGTGCCACCACCCGGAGGGGCAGGGGTGGTGAGCCCCAGCATTTT

j_call: TRBJ2-3
v_call: TRBV6-5
clone_size: -
d_call: -
cdr3_aa: CASSLTGSPDTQYF
cdr3_nt: TGTGCCAGCAGCTTGACAGGCTCACCAGATACGCAGTATTTT

j_call: TRBJ2-1
v_call: TRBV24-1
clone_size: few
d_call: TRBD2
cdr3_aa: CATSASSLARVNEQFF
cdr3_nt: TGTGCCACCAGTGCTTCGTCACTAGCGAGAGTCAATGAGCAGTTCTTC

j_call: TRBJ1-1
v_call: TRBV12-3/TRBV12-4
clone_size: -
d_call: -
cdr3_aa: CASSTGLDGEAFF
cdr3_nt: TGTGCCAGCTCGACAGGCCTTGATGGTGAAGCTTTCTTT

j_call: TRBJ1-3
v_call: TRBV7-8
clone_size: -
d_call: TRBD1
cdr3_aa: CASSRTGGFGNTIYF
cdr3_nt: TGTGCCAGCAGCCGTACAGGGGGATTTGGAAACACCATATATTTT

j_call: TRBJ2-7
v_call: TRBV2
clone_size: few
d_call: TRBD2
cdr3_aa: CASSAGGSYEQYF
cdr3_nt: TGTGCCAGCAGTGCCGGGGGGTCCTACGAGCAGTACTTC

j_call: TRBJ2-7
v_call: TRBV11-1
clone_size: -
d_call: -
cdr3_aa: CASSRDSQHEQYF
cdr3_nt: TGTGCCAGCAGCCGTGACAGCCAGCACGAGCAGTACTTC

j_call: TRBJ2-5
v_call: TRBV4-1
clone_size: -
d_call: -
cdr3_aa: CASSRTVVDGETQYF
cdr3_nt: TGCGCCAGCAGCCGGACAGTGGTTGACGGGGAGACCCAGTACTTC

j_call: TRBJ1-1
v_call: TRBV19
clone_size: -
d_call: TRBD1
cdr3_aa: CASSIDRVTEAFF
cdr3_nt: TGTGCCAGTAGTATTGACAGGGTTACTGAAGCTTTCTTT

j_call: TRBJ1-2
v_call: TRBV24-1
clone_size: -
d_call: TRBD1
cdr3_aa: CATSERTGYGYTF
cdr3_nt: TGTGCCACCAGTGAAAGGACAGGGTATGGCTACACCTTC

j_call: TRBJ1-2
v_call: TRBV15
clone_size: -
d_call: TRBD1
cdr3_aa: CATRKTGAYGYTF
cdr3_nt: TGTGCCACCAGAAAGACAGGGGCGTATGGCTACACCTTC

j_call: TRBJ1-2
v_call: TRBV14
clone_size: -
d_call: TRBD1
cdr3_aa: CASSSRTGAFGYTF
cdr3_nt: TGTGCCAGCAGCAGTAGGACAGGGGCGTTTGGCTACACCTTC

j_call: TRBJ1-2
v_call: TRBV5-1
clone_size: -
d_call: -
cdr3_aa: CASSLGGPLRRNYGYTF
cdr3_nt: TGCGCCAGCAGCTTGGGAGGTCCCCTCCGGAGAAACTATGGCTACACCTTC

j_call: TRBJ1-1
v_call: TRBV27
clone_size: -
d_call: -
cdr3_aa: CASSFSGNLWQKNTEAFF
cdr3_nt: TGTGCCAGCAGTTTTTCTGGCAATCTGTGGCAGAAGAACACTGAAGCTTTCTTT

j_call: TRBJ2-5
v_call: TRBV12-3/TRBV12-4
clone_size: -
d_call: -
cdr3_aa: CASSLAPETQYF
cdr3_nt: TGTGCCAGCAGTTTAGCCCCGGAGACCCAGTACTTC

j_call: TRBJ2-7
v_call: TRBV10-3
clone_size: -
d_call: -
cdr3_aa: CAISSRDKDNEQYF
cdr3_nt: TGTGCCATCAGTAGCCGGGACAAGGACAACGAGCAGTACTTC

j_call: TRBJ1-2
v_call: TRBV4-2
clone_size: -
d_call: -
cdr3_aa: CASSQVKGVLGYTF
cdr3_nt: TGTGCCAGCAGCCAAGTTAAGGGGGTACTTGGCTACACCTTC

j_call: TRBJ2-6
v_call: TRBV5-8
clone_size: -
d_call: -
cdr3_aa: CASSLSPRSGANVLTF
cdr3_nt: TGTGCCAGCAGCTTGTCCCCGAGATCTGGGGCCAACGTCCTGACTTTC

j_call: TRBJ1-2
v_call: TRBV19
clone_size: -
d_call: -
cdr3_aa: CASRRTARGDGYTF
cdr3_nt: TGTGCCAGTAGACGGACAGCACGAGGAGATGGCTACACCTTC

j_call: TRBJ2-2
v_call: TRBV27
clone_size: -
d_call: TRBD2
cdr3_aa: CASRGTNRGTGELFF
cdr3_nt: TGTGCCAGCAGGGGGACTAACCGGGGGACCGGGGAGCTGTTTTTT

j_call: TRBJ2-3
v_call: TRBV27
clone_size: -
d_call: -
cdr3_aa: CASSFIGTDTQYF
cdr3_nt: TGTGCCAGCAGTTTTATAGGCACAGATACGCAGTATTTT

j_call: TRBJ2-1
v_call: TRBV9
clone_size: -
d_call: TRBD1
cdr3_aa: CASSGRQGFNYNEQFF
cdr3_nt: TGTGCCAGCAGCGGACGACAGGGTTTTAACTACAATGAGCAGTTCTTC